This T cell receptor beta chain was retrieved from a study of T cells in Graves' hyperthyroidism and ophthalmopathy. Study details: Peripheral blood draws took place at initial diagnosis, ahead of any treatment. Findings and caveats of the study: Ophthalmopathy prediction by the model preceded onset by a median approximately 6.1 months.

There are many counts of this clonotype. Its antigen is as yet unknown. The CDR3 regions of TCR beta were amplified from RNA transcripts. With the HTBI primer set, the TCR CDR3 went through a first round of RT-PCR. Each CDR3 protein gets one entry after TCRdb re-called the multiplex PCR reads with MiXCR. Of 250,000 to 300,000 distinct CDR3 sequences in the sample, 15% to 20% are singletons; the top ten hold over 50%. The study based diagnoses on clinical symptoms, serum thyroxine and TRAb, thyroid ultrasound and orbital computed tomography. The germline CDR1 and CDR2 sequences are MDHEN and SYDVKM. This CDR3 is 15 amino acids long. Trimming removed 6 bases from V and 14 bases from J, with 23 bases in between.

Sample: blood. The TCR originated in a woman aged 60 to 75 with Graves' ophthalmopathy. The chain uses TRBV28 and TRBJ1-6; D possibly corresponds to TRBD1 (6 bases). The CDR3 region is CASSLGTPSGRALHF. The CDR3 bases are TGTGCCAGCAGCCTCGGGACACCCAGTGGTCGGGCCCTCCACTTT.